This T cell receptor (beta chain) was identified during a study of T cell responses to AZD1222 COVID-19 vaccine. This table comes from immunoSEQ multiplex PCR, and its TCRdb copy is limited to in-frame clones, with some not included. The table shows 68,000 or so clones, with 80% occurring only once. Study outcomes and limitations: Seropositivity was recorded at baseline in only five to seven AZD1222 recipients. White British ancestry dominated among donors, who included more females, and clonal diversity was possibly underestimated.

This clone was seen a handful of times. Its antigen is not identified. This clonotype originated in an adult in good health. The material sequenced was peripheral blood, taken on day 0 of AZD1222 vaccination.

CDR3 residues: CASSFTGGPAETQYF. The CDR3 bases are TGTGCCAGCAGCTTCACCGGAGGTCCGGCAGAGACCCAGTACTTC. V and J are TRBV9 and TRBJ2-5; TRBD2 is a possible D gene (5 bases). Trimming stripped 4 bases from V and 4 bases from J, with 17 bases between. There are 15 residues in the CDR3. Germline V lookup: CDR1 SGDLS, CDR2 YYNGEE.